The T cell receptor beta chain under discussion was sequenced for a study of blood T cell repertoires in COVID-19. Looking at the study overall: Samples of COVID-19 (acute and convalescent) were obtained from the United States, Italy and Spain. From T cells, B-cell-depleted T cells, or PBMCs came the material, which was cDNA or gDNA.

Libraries were prepared by immunoSEQ multiplex PCR; TCRdb keeps only in-frame clonotypes and omits some of them. The table has roughly 240,000 clones, 75% to 90% seen once. This CDR3 is 17 amino acids long. The ends lost 0 bases at V and 9 bases at J; junction bases unmatched: 12. Germline CDR1 reads LNHNV; CDR2 reads YYDKDF (reference sequence). The specimen sequenced was peripheral blood. This sequence was found in a man aged 55 to 70 who had recovered from COVID-19. This rearrangement joins TRBV15 to TRBJ2-2, with 8 nucleotides matching TRBD2. The chain's CDR3 is CATSRDFGRGGRRELFF. The CDR3 nucleotides read TGTGCCACCAGCAGAGATTTTGGACGGGGGGGCCGTAGGGAGCTGTTTTTT.